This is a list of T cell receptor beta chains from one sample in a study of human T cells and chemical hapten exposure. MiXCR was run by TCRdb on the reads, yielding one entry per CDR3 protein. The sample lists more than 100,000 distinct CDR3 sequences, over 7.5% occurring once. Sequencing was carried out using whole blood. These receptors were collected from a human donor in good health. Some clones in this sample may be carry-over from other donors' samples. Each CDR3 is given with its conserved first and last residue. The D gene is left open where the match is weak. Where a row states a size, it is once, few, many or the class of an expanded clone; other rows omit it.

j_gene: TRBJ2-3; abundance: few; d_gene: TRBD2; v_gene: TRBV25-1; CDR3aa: CASSEKPAAGGPTDTQYF; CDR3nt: TGTGCCAGCAGTGAAAAACCTGCGGCGGGGGGGCCTACAGATACGCAGTATTTT
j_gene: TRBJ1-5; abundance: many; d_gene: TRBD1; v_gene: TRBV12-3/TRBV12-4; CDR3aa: CASSSRQGSQPQHF; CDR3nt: TGTGCCAGCAGTTCCCGACAGGGTAGTCAGCCCCAGCATTTT
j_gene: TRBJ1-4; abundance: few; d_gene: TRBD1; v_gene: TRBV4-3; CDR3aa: CASSQDGGQANEKLFF; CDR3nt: TGCGCCAGCAGCCAAGATGGGGGACAGGCAAATGAAAAACTGTTTTTT
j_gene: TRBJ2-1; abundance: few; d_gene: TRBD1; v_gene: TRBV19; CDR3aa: CASSRRGMEYNEQFF; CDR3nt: TGTGCCAGTAGTCGCAGGGGGATGGAGTACAATGAGCAGTTCTTC
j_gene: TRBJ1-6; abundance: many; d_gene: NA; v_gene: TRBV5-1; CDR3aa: CASSWGPGSDNSPLHF; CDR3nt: TGCGCCAGCAGCTGGGGACCGGGGTCGGATAATTCACCCCTCCACTTT
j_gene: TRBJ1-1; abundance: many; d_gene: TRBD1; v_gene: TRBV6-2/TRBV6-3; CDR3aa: CASRDDRGPVNTEAFF; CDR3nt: TGTGCCAGCAGAGACGACAGGGGGCCCGTGAACACTGAAGCTTTCTTT
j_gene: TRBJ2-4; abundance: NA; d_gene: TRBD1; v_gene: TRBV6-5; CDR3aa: CASSSPSGGQNIQYF; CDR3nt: TGTGCCAGCAGTTCCCCTTCAGGGGGTCAAAACATTCAGTACTTC
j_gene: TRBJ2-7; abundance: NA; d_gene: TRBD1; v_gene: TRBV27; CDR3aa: CASSSGQGSVEQYF; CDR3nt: TGTGCCAGCAGTTCCGGACAGGGGAGTGTCGAGCAGTACTTC
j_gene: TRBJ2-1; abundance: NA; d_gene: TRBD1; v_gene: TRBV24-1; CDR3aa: CATSDSRRQGINEQFF; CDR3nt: TGTGCCACCAGTGACTCGCGACGACAGGGCATCAATGAGCAGTTCTTC
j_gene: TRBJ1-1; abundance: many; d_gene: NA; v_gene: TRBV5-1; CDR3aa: CASSLAETSNTEAFF; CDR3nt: TGCGCCAGCAGCTTGGCCGAGACATCGAACACTGAAGCTTTCTTT
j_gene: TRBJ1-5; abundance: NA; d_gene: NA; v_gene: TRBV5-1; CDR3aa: CASSLEGRNQPQHF; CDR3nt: TGCGCCAGCAGCTTGGAGGGTCGCAATCAGCCCCAGCATTTT
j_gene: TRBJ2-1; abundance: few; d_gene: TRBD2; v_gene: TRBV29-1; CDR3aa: CSATRAGGIGNEQFF; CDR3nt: TGCAGCGCAACTCGAGCGGGAGGCATCGGGAATGAGCAGTTCTTC
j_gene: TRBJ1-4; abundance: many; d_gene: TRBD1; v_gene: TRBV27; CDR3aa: CASSVVRGRGNEKLFF; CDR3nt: TGTGCCAGCAGTGTGGTCAGGGGGCGGGGTAATGAAAAACTGTTTTTT
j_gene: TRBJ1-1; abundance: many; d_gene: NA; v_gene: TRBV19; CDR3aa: CASSIVGGRNTEAFF; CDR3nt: TGTGCCAGTAGTATTGTCGGGGGGCGGAACACTGAAGCTTTCTTT
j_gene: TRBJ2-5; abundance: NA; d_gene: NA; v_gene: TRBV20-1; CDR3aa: CSARSVETQYF; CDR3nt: TGCAGTGCTAGATCAGTTGAGACCCAGTACTTC
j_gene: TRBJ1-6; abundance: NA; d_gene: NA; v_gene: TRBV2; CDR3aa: CASSEEALSGAPLHF; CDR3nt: TGTGCCAGCAGTGAAGAGGCCCTTTCTGGAGCACCCCTCCACTTT
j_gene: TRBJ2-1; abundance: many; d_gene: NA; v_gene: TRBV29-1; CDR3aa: CSVVHSNEQFF; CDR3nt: TGCAGCGTTGTTCATAGCAATGAGCAGTTCTTC
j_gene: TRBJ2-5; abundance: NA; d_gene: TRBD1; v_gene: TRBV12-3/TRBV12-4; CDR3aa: CASSITGGWETQYF; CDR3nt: TGTGCCAGCAGTATCACAGGGGGCTGGGAGACCCAGTACTTC
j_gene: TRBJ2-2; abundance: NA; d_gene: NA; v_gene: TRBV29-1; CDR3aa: CSVGGTNTGELFF; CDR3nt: TGCAGCGTTGGGGGTACGAACACCGGGGAGCTGTTTTTT
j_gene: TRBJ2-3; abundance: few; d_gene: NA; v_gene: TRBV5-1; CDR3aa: CASSPVRGTDTQYF; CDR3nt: TGCGCCAGCAGCCCGGTAAGGGGCACAGATACGCAGTATTTT
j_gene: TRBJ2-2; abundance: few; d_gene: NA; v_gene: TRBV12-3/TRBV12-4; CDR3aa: CASSLAVSFPNTGELFF; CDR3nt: TGTGCCAGCAGTTTAGCGGTCAGTTTCCCGAACACCGGGGAGCTGTTTTTT
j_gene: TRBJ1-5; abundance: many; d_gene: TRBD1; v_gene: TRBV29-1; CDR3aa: CSVGEQGGGNQPQHF; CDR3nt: TGCAGCGTTGGGGAACAGGGGGGAGGCAATCAGCCCCAGCATTTT
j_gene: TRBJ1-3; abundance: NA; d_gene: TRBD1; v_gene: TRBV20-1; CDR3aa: CSAFTGAGNTIYF; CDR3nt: TGCAGTGCATTTACAGGGGCTGGAAACACCATATATTTT